This T cell receptor beta chain was identified during a study of identical twins. Via MiXCR, TCRdb re-called the 5' RACE reads, giving one row per CDR3 protein. The profile shows approximately 220,000 distinct CDR3 sequences, roughly a tenth of them singletons. This CDR3 is 14 amino acids long. V lost 4 bases, J lost 3 bases, and 12 bases lay in between. The germline V gene has CDR1 LGHNA and CDR2 YSLEER. This clonotype was recorded a few times. This chain joins TRBV4-3 and TRBJ1-1; D might be TRBD1 (6 bases). Source material: memory (CD45RO+) T cells sorted from blood. The sequence was collected from a woman aged 18-29 years in good health. CDR3 DNA sequence: TGCGCCAGCAGCCGAAGGGGGGCTTACACTGAAGCTTTCTTT. Amino acid sequence: CASSRRGAYTEAFF.